This entry describes one TCR beta chain. Its antigen is currently not known. A read error may be the cause here, since a much bigger clone is one base away. This sample was taken from a study of Graves' ophthalmopathy and Graves' hyperthyroidism (dated by TCRdb to 2016 to 2019). Context from the whole study: Peripheral blood was collected before any treatment was given, at the time of initial diagnosis. The study used signatures of the TCR beta repertoire to tell Graves' ophthalmopathy apart from Graves' hyperthyroidism and to predict which patients would progress to ophthalmopathy. In total, around 140 blood samples were TCR-sequenced: around 42 ophthalmopathy, approximately 80 hyperthyroidism and approximately 17 hyperthyroidism-to-ophthalmopathy patients. A discovery set of about 99 patients (43 ophthalmopathy, approximately 58 stable hyperthyroidism) was enrolled to explore V-J signatures distinguishing ophthalmopathy from hyperthyroidism. The independent validation cohort included 18 hyperthyroidism patients plus 17 patients who later progressed from hyperthyroidism to ophthalmopathy. In six or seven hyperthyroidism patients, the T-cell repertoires found in thyroid tissue were compared with those found in blood. Following sample collection, hyperthyroidism patients were given methimazole at a starting dose of 30 mg daily, and ophthalmopathy patients were given high-dose intravenous methylprednisolone.

Taken from the germline V gene (reference sequence), the CDR1 and CDR2 loops are LNHDA and SQIVND. The CDR3 sequence holds 15 residues, the cysteine and phenylalanine included. The retained sequence is limited to the CDR3, 45 bases, with the frame set at the first base. What the study reported, not specific to this receptor: In cross-validation, the 13-signature model distinguished ophthalmopathy from stable hyperthyroidism with about 88% sensitivity and about 84% specificity, and in the test set the corresponding values were about 80% and 75%. Sample size was not statistically predetermined, and group allocation was not concealed from the investigators. Among expanded thyroid clonotypes with frequency above 0.001, most also showed up in blood, which suggests that blood repertoires may reflect the thyroid immune response. In validation, the model predicted ophthalmopathy progression with roughly 68% sensitivity and 72.22% specificity; 12 predicted patients were CT-confirmed with GO in a median of roughly 6.8 months.

For repertoire sequencing, the TCR beta CDR3 regions were amplified from RNA transcripts. The first round was an RT-PCR using HTBI primers with the Qiagen OneStep RT-PCR kit, and this first round was followed by a second-round multiplex PCR, then size selection and purification. Libraries were sequenced on an Illumina HiSeq2000 using paired-end 100 bp reads. From the authors' description of their analysis: Reads were processed with SOAPnuke, discarding reads with adapters, uncalled bases, mean Phred below 15, or no exact constant-primer or identifier match. COPE v1.2.5 was used to merge the high-quality paired reads. Unique nucleotide sequences were defined as clonotypes and aligned to IMGT TRB V, D and J references using MiTCR v1.1. Analysis was restricted to V-J combinations with a frequency above 0.0001, which covered 98% to 99.2% of repertoires. A TCR clonal expansion and chaos score per V-J combination was defined as the ratio of F50 clonal expansion to chaos observed in the TCRdist matrix. Welch's t-statistics and random forest were used to reduce the features to 10 to 15 V-J combinations, which were then used as input to a naive Bayes classifier. Thyroid-blood repertoire similarity was quantified with the Morisita-Horn index. The raw public data were reprocessed by TCRdb itself: fastp quality trimming at Q25, MiXCR clonotype calling, in-frame beta chains only. Each CDR3 protein gets just one entry, which takes the most common genes and DNA from the rows behind it. The V and J calls were determined by TCRdb, not by the authors. This sample has 600,000 to 700,000 distinct CDR3 sequences in its table, and about 41% of those were observed once. Over 2.5% of the sample goes to the ten largest clones.

Ophthalmopathy patients were characterized by moderately to severely active disease, a Clinical Activity Score of at least 3, a NOSPECS grade of at least 4, and a disease duration under 3 months. Patients were excluded if they had other autoimmune diseases, uncontrolled infections, pregnancy or lactation. Clinical symptoms, serum thyroxine, TRAb, thyroid ultrasound and orbital computed tomography were used for diagnosis. Ficoll-Paque density gradient centrifugation was used to isolate PBMCs from 8.5 to 10 ml of fresh peripheral blood. Trizol reagent was used to extract the total RNA, and its quality was then checked on an Agilent 2100 Bioanalyzer.

The TCR originated in an adult man with Graves' ophthalmopathy. The rearranged segments are TRBV19 and TRBJ1-1; 8 bases in between match TRBD1. What was sequenced was peripheral blood. The CDR3 corresponds to CVSSIHDRGNTEAFF. The sequenced DNA: TGTGTCAGTAGTATACACGACAGGGGGAACACTGAAGCTTTCTTT. Full variable domain (CDR3 extended with the reference TRBV19 and TRBJ1-1 proteins): DGGITQSPKYLFRKEGQNVTLSCEQNLNHDAMYWYRQDPGQGLRLIYYSQIVNDFQKGDIAEGYSVSREKKESFPLTVTSAQKNPTAFYLCVSSIHDRGNTEAFFGQGTRLTVV.